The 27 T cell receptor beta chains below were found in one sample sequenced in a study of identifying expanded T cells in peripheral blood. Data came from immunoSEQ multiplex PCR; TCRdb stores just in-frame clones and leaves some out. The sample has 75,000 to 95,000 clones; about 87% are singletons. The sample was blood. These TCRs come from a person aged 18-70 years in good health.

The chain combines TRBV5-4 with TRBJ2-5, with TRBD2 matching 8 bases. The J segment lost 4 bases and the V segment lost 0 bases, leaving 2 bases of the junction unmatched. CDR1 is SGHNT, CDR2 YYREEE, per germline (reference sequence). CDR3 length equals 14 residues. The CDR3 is CASSLVTSGETQYF. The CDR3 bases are TGTGCCAGCAGCTTGGTTACTAGCGGAGAGACCCAGTACTTC.

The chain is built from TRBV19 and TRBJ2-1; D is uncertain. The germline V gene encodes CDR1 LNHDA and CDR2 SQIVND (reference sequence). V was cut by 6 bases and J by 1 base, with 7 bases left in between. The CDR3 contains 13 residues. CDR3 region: CASRGNSYNEQFF. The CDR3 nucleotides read TGTGCCAGTAGGGGAAATTCCTACAATGAGCAGTTCTTC.

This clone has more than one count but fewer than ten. The CDR3 coding sequence is TGTGCTAGTGGTGGGACAGGGGCGGGTCAGCCCCAGCATTTT. Amino acids: CASGGTGAGQPQHF. This chain links TRBV12-5 with TRBJ1-5; 10 nucleotides agree with TRBD1. The CDR3 contains 14 residues. CDR1 and CDR2 (germline): LGHNT, FRNRAP. V lost 5 bases, J lost 6 bases, and 4 bases stayed unmatched.

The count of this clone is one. DNA of the CDR3: TGCGCCAGCACCGTCCTCCCGGGAACAGGGGGTCAAGAGACCCAGTACTTC. Its protein is CASTVLPGTGGQETQYF. The chain uses TRBV4-1 and TRBJ2-5, with 8 bases lining up with TRBD1. Looked up from germline, CDR1 is MGHRA and CDR2 is YSYEKL. This CDR3 region has 17 residues. The V segment lost 7 bases and the J segment 2 bases; nucleotides outside the gene matches: 15.

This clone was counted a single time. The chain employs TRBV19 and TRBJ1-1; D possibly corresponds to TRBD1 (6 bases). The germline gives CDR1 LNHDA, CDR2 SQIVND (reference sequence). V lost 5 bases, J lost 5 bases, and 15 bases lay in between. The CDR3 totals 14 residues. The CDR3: CASSAHREGTEAFF. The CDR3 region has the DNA TGTGCCAGTAGTGCACACAGGGAGGGGACTGAAGCTTTCTTT.

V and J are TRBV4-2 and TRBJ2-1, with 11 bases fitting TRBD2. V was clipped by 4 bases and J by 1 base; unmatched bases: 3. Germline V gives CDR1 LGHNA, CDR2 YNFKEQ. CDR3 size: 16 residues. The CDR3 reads CASSPGTSGSYNEQFF. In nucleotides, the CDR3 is TGTGCCAGCAGCCCCGGGACTAGCGGTTCCTACAATGAGCAGTTCTTC.

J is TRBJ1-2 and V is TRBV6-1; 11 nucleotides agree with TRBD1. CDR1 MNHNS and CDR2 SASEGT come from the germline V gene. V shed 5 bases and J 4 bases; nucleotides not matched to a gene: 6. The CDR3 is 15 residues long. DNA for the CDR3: TGTGCCAGCAGTCTGGGACAGGGGGTTATCTATGGCTACACCTTC. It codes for CASSLGQGVIYGYTF.

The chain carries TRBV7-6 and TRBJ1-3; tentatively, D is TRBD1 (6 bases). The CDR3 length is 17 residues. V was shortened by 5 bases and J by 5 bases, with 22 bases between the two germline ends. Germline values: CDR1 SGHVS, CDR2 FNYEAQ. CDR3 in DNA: TGTGCCAGCAGCAAAACCTCCCCTCGGGGGCAGAGAAACACCATATATTTT. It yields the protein CASSKTSPRGQRNTIYF. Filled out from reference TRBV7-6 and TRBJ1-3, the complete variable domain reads GAGVSQSPRYKVTKRGQDVALRCDPISGHVSLYWYRQALGQGPEFLTYFNYEAQQDKSGLPNDRFSAERPEGSISTLTIQRTEQRDSAMYRCASSKTSPRGQRNTIYFGEGSWLTVV.

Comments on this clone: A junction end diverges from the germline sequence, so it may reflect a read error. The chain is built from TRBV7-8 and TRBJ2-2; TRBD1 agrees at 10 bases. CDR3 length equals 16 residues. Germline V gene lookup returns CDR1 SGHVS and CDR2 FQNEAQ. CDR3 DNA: TGTGCCAGCAGCATAGCGGGACAGGGGTCCCCCGGGGAGCTGTTTTTT. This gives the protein CASSIAGQGSPGELFF.

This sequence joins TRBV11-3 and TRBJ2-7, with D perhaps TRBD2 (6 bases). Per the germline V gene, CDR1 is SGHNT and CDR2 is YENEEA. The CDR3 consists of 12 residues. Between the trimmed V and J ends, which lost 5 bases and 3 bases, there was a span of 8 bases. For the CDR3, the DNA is TGTGCCAGCAGCAGTAGCGGCTACGAGCAGTACTTC. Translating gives CASSSSGYEQYF.

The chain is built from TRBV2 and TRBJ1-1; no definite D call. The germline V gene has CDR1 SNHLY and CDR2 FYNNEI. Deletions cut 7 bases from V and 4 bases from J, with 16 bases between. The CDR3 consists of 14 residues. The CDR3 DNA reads TGTGCCAGCACCTGGGCCGCCTTGGCCACTGAAGCTTTCTTT. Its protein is CASTWAALATEAFF. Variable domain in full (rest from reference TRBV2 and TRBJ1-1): EPEVTQTPSHQVTQMGQEVILRCVPISNHLYFYWYRQILGQKVEFLVSFYNNEISEKSEIFDDQFSVERPDGSNFTLKIRSTKLEDSAMYFCASTWAALATEAFFGQGTRLTVV.

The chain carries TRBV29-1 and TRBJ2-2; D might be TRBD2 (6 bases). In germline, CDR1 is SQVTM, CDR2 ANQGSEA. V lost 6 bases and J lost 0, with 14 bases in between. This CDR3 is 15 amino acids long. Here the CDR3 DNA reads TGCAGCGTGGATCGGGGGTACCCGAACACCGGGGAGCTGTTTTTT. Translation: CSVDRGYPNTGELFF.

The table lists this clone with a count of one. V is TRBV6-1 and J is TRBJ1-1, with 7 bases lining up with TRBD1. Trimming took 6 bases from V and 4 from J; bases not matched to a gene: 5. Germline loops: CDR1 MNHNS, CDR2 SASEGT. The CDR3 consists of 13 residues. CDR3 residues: CASSHDRATEAFF. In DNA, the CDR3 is TGTGCCAGCAGCCACGACAGGGCCACTGAAGCTTTCTTT.

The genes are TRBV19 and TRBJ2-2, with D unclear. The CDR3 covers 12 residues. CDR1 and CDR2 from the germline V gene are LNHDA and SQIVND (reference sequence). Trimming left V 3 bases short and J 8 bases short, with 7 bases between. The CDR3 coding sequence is TGTGCCAGTAGTATTCAAGCAGGGGAGCTGTTTTTT. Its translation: CASSIQAGELFF.

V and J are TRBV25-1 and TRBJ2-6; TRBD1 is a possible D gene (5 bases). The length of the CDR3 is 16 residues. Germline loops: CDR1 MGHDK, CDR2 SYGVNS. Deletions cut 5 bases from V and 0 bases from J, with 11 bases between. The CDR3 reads CASSRDSPSGANVLTF. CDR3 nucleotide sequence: TGTGCCAGCAGTCGAGACAGCCCCTCTGGGGCCAACGTCCTGACTTTC. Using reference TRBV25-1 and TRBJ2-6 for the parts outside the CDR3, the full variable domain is EADIYQTPRYLVIGTGKKITLECSQTMGHDKMYWYQQDPGMELHLIHYSYGVNSTEKGDLSSESTVSRIRTEHFPLTLESARPSHTSQYLCASSRDSPSGANVLTFGAGSRLTVL.

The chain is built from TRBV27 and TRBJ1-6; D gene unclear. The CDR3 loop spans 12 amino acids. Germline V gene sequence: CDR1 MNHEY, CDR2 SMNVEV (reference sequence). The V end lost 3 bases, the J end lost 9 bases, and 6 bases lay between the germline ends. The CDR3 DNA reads TGTGCCAGCAGTTTGAAAGGTTCACCCCTCCACTTT. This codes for CASSLKGSPLHF.

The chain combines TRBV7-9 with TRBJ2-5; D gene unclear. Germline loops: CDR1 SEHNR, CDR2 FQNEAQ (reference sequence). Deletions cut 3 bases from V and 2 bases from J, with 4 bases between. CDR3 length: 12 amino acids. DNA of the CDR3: TGTGCCAGCAGCTTGACTCAAGAGACCCAGTACTTC. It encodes CASSLTQETQYF.

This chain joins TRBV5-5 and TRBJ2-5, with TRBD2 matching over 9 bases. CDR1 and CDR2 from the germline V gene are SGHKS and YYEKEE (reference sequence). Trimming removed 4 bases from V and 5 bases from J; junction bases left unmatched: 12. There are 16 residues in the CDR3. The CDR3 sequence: CASSPSGRRGGETQYF. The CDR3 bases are TGTGCCAGCAGCCCCAGCGGGAGGCGTGGTGGGGAGACCCAGTACTTC.

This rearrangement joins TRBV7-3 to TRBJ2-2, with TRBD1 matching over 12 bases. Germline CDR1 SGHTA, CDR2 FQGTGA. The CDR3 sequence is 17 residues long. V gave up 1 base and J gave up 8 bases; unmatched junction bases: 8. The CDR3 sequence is CASSLILGQGARGELFF. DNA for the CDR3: TGTGCCAGCAGCTTAATTTTGGGACAGGGGGCGAGAGGGGAGCTGTTTTTT.

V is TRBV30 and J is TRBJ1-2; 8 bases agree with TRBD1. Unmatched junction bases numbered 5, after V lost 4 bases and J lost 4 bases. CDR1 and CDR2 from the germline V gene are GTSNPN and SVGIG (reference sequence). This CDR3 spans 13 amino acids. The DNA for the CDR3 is TGTGCCTGGAATGACAGGGGATTCTATGGCTACACCTTC. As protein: CAWNDRGFYGYTF. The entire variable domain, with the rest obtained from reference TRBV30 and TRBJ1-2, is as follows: SQTIHQWPATLVQPVGSPLSLECTVEGTSNPNLYWYRQAAGRGLQLLFYSVGIGQISSEVPQNLSASRPQDRQFILSSKKLLLSDSGFYLCAWNDRGFYGYTFGSGTRLTVV.

The CDR3 loop is CASSPDQGRGQYF. The DNA for the CDR3 is TGTGCCAGCAGCCCTGATCAGGGGCGCGGGCAGTACTTC. The chain is built from TRBV7-8 and TRBJ2-7; D may be TRBD1 (6 bases). Germline V lookup: CDR1 SGHVS, CDR2 FQNEAQ. There are 13 residues in the CDR3. The germline V and J ends were trimmed by 5 bases and 9 bases, with 17 bases remaining between them.

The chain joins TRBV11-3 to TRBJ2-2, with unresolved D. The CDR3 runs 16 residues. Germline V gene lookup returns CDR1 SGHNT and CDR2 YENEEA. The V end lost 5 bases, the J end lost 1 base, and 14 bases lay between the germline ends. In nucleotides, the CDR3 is TGTGCCAGCAGCCCACCGGCAGCTAAGAACACCGGGGAGCTGTTTTTT. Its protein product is CASSPPAAKNTGELFF.

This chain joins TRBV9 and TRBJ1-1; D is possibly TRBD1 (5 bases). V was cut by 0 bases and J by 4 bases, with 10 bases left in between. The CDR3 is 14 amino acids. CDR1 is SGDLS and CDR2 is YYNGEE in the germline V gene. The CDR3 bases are TGTGCCAGCAGCGTAGTCCGGGGCGGCACTGAAGCTTTCTTT. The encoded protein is CASSVVRGGTEAFF.

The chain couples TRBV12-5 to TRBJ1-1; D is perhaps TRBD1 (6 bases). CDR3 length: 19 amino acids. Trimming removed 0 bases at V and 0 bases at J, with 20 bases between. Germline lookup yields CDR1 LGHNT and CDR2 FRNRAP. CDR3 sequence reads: CASGLVVSLTGTMNTEAFF. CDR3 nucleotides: TGTGCTAGTGGTTTGGTGGTCAGCCTGACCGGGACAATGAACACTGAAGCTTTCTTT.

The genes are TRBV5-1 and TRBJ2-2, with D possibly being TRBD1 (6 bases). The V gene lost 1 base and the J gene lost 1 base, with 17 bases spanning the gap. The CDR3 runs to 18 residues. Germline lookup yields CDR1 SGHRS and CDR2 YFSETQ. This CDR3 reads CASSLYLMPGVNTGELFF. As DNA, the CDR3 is TGCGCCAGCAGCTTGTACCTAATGCCAGGGGTGAACACCGGGGAGCTGTTTTTT.

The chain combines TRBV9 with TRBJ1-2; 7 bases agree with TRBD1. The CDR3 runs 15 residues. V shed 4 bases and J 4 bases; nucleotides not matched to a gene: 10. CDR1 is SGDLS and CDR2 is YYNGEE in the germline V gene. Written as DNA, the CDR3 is TGTGCCAGCAGCACTACAGGGGTAGGAGGCTATGGCTACACCTTC. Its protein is CASSTTGVGGYGYTF.

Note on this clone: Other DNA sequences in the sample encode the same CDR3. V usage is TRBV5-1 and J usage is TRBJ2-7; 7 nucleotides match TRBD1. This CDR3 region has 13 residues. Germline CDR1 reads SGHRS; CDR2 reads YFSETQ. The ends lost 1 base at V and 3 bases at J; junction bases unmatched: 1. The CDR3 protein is CASSLRQGYEQYF. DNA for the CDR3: TGCGCCAGCAGCTTGCGACAGGGCTACGAGCAGTACTTC. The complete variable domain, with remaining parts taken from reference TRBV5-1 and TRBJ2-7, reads KAGVTQTPRYLIKTRGQQVTLSCSPISGHRSVSWYQQTPGQGLQFLFEYFSETQRNKGNFPGRFSGRQFSNSRSEMNVSTLELGDSALYLCASSLRQGYEQYFGPGTRLTVT.